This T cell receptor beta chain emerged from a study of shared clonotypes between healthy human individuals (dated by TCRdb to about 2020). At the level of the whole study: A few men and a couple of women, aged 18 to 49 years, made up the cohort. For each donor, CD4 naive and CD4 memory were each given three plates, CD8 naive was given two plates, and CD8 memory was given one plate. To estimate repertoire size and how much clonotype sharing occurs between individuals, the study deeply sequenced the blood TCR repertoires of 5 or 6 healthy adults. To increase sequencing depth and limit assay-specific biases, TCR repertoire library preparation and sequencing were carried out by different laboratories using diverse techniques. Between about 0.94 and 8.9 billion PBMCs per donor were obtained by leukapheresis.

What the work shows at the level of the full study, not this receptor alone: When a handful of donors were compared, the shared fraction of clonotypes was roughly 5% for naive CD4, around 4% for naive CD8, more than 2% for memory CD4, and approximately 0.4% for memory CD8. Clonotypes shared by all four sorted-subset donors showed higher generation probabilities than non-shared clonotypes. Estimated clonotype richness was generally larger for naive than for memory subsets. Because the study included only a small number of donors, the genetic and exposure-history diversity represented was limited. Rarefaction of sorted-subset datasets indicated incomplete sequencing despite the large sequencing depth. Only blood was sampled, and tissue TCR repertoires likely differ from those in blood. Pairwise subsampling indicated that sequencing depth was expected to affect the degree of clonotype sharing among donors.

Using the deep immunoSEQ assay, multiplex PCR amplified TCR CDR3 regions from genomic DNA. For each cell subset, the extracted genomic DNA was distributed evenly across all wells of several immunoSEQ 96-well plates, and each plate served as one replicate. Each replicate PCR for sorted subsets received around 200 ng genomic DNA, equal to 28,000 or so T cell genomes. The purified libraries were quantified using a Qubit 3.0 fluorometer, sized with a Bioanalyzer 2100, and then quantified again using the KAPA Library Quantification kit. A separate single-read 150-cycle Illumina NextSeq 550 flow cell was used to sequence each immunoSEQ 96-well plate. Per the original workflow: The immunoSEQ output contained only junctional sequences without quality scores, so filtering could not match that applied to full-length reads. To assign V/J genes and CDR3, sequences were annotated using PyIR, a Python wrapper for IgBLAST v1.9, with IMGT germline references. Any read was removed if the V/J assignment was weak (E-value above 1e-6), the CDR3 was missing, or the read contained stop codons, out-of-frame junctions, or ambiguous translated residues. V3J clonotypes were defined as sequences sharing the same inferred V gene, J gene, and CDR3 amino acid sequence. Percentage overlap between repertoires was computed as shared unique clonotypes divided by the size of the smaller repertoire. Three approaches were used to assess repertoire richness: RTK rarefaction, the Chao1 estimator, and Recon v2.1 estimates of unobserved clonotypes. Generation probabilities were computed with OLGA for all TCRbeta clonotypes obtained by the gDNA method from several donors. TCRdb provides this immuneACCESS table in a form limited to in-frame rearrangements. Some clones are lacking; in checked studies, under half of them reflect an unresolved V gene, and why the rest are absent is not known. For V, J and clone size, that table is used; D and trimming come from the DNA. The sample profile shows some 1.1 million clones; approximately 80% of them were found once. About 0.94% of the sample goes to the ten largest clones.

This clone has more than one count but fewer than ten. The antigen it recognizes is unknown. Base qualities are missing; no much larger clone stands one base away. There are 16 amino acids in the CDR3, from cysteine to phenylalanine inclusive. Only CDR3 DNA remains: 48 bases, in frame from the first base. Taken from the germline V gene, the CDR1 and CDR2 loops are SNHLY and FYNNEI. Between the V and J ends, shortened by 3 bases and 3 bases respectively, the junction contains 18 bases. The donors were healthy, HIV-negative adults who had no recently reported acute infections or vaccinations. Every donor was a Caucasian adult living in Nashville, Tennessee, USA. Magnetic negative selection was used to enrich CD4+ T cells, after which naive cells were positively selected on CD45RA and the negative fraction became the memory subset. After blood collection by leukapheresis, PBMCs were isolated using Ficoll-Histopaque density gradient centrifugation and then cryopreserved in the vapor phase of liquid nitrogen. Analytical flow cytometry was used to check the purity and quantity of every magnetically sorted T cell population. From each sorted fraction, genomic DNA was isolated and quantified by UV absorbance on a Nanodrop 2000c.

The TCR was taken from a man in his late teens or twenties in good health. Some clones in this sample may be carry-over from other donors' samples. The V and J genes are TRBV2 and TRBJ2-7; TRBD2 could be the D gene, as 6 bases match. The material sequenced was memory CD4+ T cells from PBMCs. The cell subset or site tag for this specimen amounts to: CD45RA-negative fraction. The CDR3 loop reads CASSDIGGPSYYEQYF. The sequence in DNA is TGTGCCAGCAGTGATATCGGGGGTCCCTCTTACTACGAGCAGTACTTC.